This is a list of T cell receptor beta chains from one sample in a study of OX40 agonist ivuxolimab in advanced cancers. Assay used: immunoSEQ multiplex PCR; TCRdb lists only in-frame clones, some missing. The sample yields approximately 90,000 clones, 70% to 90% seen once. The starting material was CD4+ or CD8+ T cells sorted from blood, obtained in a trial of the OX40 agonist ivuxolimab. These TCRs come from an adult with an advanced solid tumor such as melanoma, head and neck, liver or kidney cancer. Both conserved end residues are part of each CDR3. D genes are given only for firm matches. Clone sizes are given selectively: once, few, many, or a class where the clone is expanded.

TRBV19	TRBJ1-3	-	-	TGTGCCACGAGCAACCTTGGACGGATCTCTGGAAACACCATATATTTT	CATSNLGRISGNTIYF
TRBV5-1	TRBJ1-3	-	TRBD1	TGCGCCAGCAGCTTGACGGACAGGGCCCCTGGAAACACCATATATTTT	CASSLTDRAPGNTIYF
TRBV20-1	TRBJ1-2	-	-	TGCAGTGCTAGTGAACAGTCCGGCTACACCTTC	CSASEQSGYTF
TRBV30	TRBJ2-7	-	-	TGTGCCTGGAGTGACAACCCCTACGAGCAGTACTTC	CAWSDNPYEQYF
TRBV29-1	TRBJ1-2	-	TRBD1	TGCAGCGTTGAGGAGGGACAGGGAATTGGCTACACCTTC	CSVEEGQGIGYTF
TRBV6-5	TRBJ1-2	few	-	TGTGCCAGCACCCGAACGGGGGAGCATGGCTACACCTTC	CASTRTGEHGYTF
TRBV18	TRBJ2-5	-	-	TGTGCCAGCTCACCAGGAGCGTCACAGGGAGGCGAGACCCAGTACTTC	CASSPGASQGGETQYF
TRBV12-5	TRBJ1-1	few	TRBD1	TGTGCTAGTGCCGTGGACAGGGCTACTGAAGCTTTCTTT	CASAVDRATEAFF
TRBV5-4	TRBJ2-7	-	-	TGTGCCAGCAGCTTGCGCCCGCCAGGAACCTACGAGCAGTACTTC	CASSLRPPGTYEQYF
TRBV7-2	TRBJ2-7	-	TRBD2	TGTGCCAGCAGCTTAGGCCCCCGTGGGAGCGGGGCCGTCTACGAGCAGTACTTC	CASSLGPRGSGAVYEQYF
TRBV25-1	TRBJ1-1	-	-	TGTGCCAGCAGTGAGGTCGGCGGGCGGAACACTGAAGCTTTCTTT	CASSEVGGRNTEAFF
TRBV6-5	TRBJ1-2	-	-	TGTGCCAGCAGTTACTCAGGGACGGAAAACTTC	CASSYSGTENF
TRBV9	TRBJ2-3	-	TRBD2	TGTGCCAGCAGCGTAGAGGTGGGGGGGTTCACAGATACGCAGTATTTT	CASSVEVGGFTDTQYF
TRBV6-5	TRBJ2-7	-	-	TGTGCCAGCAACTTACCTCAGGGTGGGGACTACGAGCAGTACTTC	CASNLPQGGDYEQYF
TRBV11-2	TRBJ1-5	-	-	TGTGCCAGCAGCCGCGGGGGCAGGGGCAATCAGCCCCAGCATTTT	CASSRGGRGNQPQHF
TRBV19	TRBJ2-6	-	TRBD1	TGTGCCAGTAGTATCTTCGGGACAGGGTTCTCTGGGGCCAACGTCCTGACTTTC	CASSIFGTGFSGANVLTF
TRBV4-3	TRBJ2-7	-	-	TGCGCCAGCAGCCAAGATGGTGGCGGATCCTACGAGCAGTACTTC	CASSQDGGGSYEQYF
TRBV5-1	TRBJ1-6	-	TRBD1	TGCGCCAGCAGCTTGGATACAGGGGGCGATTCACCCCTCCACTTT	CASSLDTGGDSPLHF
TRBV23-1	TRBJ2-7	-	-	TGCGCCAGCATGAGTACGGAGAGCTACGAGCAGTACTTC	CASMSTESYEQYF
TRBV9	TRBJ2-1	-	TRBD2	TGTGCCAGCAGCGTAGGAGGACTAGCGGGGGGACCATACTCCTACAATGAGCAGTTCTTC	CASSVGGLAGGPYSYNEQFF
TRBV11-1	TRBJ2-5	-	TRBD2	TGTGCCAGCAGCTTGGCGGGGACTAGCGCATTGGAGACCCAGTACTTC	CASSLAGTSALETQYF
TRBV6-1	TRBJ2-2	-	-	TGTGCCAGCAACATTCCGGGACTGATCAACGGGGAGCTGTTTTTT	CASNIPGLINGELFF
TRBV2	TRBJ2-3	-	-	TGTGCCAGCAGTTCTCTCGTGGATACGCAGTATTTT	CASSSLVDTQYF
TRBV19	TRBJ1-5	-	-	TGTGCCAGTTCTACCGGGTCTCATATGGGCAGCAATCAGCCCCAGCATTTT	CASSTGSHMGSNQPQHF
TRBV28	TRBJ1-5	-	TRBD1	TGTGCCAGCAGTCCCGGACAGGACCATCAGCCCCAGCATTTT	CASSPGQDHQPQHF